The clone carrying this T cell receptor (beta chain) was seen only a few times. Other DNA sequences in this specimen translate into the identical CDR3. The data originate from a study of blood T cell repertoires in COVID-19. Study-wide background: There were acute and convalescent COVID-19 samples, and they came from the United States, Italy and Spain.

Authors' methods: For nucleated cells, counts were estimated from reference gene primer amplification. Assay: immunoSEQ multiplex PCR; the TCRdb copy retains only in-frame clones and omits some. V and J calls and clone size are as listed in that table; D and trimming were resolved from the DNA. The sample lists roughly 150,000 clones, roughly 85% occurring once. This sequence originates from a woman aged 60-70 years with COVID-19, enrolled during active disease. Input material: peripheral blood.

For the CDR3, the DNA is TGCGCCAGCAGCTTGGCGGGTAGCTCCTACGAGCAGTACTTC. This sequence encodes CASSLAGSSYEQYF. The V gene is TRBV5-1, the J gene TRBJ2-7; D gene unclear. The V gene's germline CDR1 is SGHRS and CDR2 YFSETQ. Trimming took off 0 bases at V and 0 bases at J, with 7 bases between the two ends. The CDR3 covers 14 residues. Complete variable domain (other parts from reference TRBV5-1 and TRBJ2-7): KAGVTQTPRYLIKTRGQQVTLSCSPISGHRSVSWYQQTPGQGLQFLFEYFSETQRNKGNFPGRFSGRQFSNSRSEMNVSTLELGDSALYLCASSLAGSSYEQYFGPGTRLTVT.